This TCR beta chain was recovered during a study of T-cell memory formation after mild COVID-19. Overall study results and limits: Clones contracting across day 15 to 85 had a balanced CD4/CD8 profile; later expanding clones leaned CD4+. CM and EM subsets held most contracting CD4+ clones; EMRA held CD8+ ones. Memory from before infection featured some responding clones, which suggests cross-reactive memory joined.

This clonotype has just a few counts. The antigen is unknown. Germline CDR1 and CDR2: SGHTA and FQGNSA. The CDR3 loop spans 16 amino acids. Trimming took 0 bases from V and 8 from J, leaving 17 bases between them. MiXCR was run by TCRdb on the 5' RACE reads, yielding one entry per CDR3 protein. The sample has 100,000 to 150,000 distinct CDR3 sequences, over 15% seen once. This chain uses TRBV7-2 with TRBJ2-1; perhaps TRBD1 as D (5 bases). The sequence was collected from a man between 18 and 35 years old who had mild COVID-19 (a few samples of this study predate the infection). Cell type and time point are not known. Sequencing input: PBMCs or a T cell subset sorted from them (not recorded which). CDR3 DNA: TGTGCCAGCAGCTTAGCCCCCCCTCAGGGTTTCCATGAGCAGTTCTTC. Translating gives CASSLAPPQGFHEQFF.